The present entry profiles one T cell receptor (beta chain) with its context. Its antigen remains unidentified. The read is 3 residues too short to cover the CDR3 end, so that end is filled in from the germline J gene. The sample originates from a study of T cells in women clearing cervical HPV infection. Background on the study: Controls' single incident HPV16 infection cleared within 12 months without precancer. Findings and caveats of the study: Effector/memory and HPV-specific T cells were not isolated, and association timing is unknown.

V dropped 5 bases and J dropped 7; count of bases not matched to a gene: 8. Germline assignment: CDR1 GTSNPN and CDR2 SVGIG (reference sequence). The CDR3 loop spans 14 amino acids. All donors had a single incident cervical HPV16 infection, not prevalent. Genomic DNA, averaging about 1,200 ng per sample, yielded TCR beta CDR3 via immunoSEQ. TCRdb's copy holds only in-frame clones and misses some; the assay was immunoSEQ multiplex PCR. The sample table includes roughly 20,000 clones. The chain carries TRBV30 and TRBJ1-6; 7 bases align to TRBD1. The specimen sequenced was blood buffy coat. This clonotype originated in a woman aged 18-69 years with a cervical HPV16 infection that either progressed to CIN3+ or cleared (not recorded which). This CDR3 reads CAWEAGTENSPLHF. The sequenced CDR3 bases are TGTGCCTGGGAAGCCGGGACAGAGAATTCACCC.